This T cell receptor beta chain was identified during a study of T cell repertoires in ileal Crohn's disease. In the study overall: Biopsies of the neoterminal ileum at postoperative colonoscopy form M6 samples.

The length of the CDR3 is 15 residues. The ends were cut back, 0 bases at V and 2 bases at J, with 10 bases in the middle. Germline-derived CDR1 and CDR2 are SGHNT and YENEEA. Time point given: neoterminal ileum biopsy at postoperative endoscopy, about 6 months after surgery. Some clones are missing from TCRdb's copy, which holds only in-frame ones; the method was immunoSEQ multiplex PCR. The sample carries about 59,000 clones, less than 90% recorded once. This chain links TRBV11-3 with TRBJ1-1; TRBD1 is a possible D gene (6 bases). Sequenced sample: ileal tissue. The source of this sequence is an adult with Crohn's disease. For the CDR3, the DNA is TGTGCCAGCAGCTTAGATGGACAGATAAACACTGAAGCTTTCTTT. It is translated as CASSLDGQINTEAFF.